Below, one TCR beta chain is given with its context. The record originates from a study of blood T cell repertoires in COVID-19. Study summary: Samples of COVID-19 (acute and convalescent) were obtained from the United States, Italy and Spain. The cDNA or gDNA used as material had been derived from T cells, B-cell-depleted T cells, or PBMCs.

The CDR3 has 13 residues. Germline lookup yields CDR1 DFQATT and CDR2 SNEGSKA (reference sequence). The germline V and J ends were trimmed by 3 bases and 3 bases, with 12 bases remaining between them. Study processing details: Cell counts per sample came from amplifying reference gene primers. Assay used: immunoSEQ multiplex PCR; TCRdb lists only in-frame clones, some missing. Clonal size and the V and J genes are those of that table, whereas D and trimming came from the DNA. The table includes about 160,000 clones, approximately 91% detected once. This sequence was found in a man aged 18 to 30 with acute or convalescent COVID-19. Sequences were obtained from peripheral blood. This sequence joins TRBV20-1 and TRBJ2-7; D perhaps matches TRBD1 (5 bases). CDR3 nucleotides: TGCAGTGCTAGTGTCAGGGTCGGCTACGAGCAGTACTTC. Amino acid sequence: CSASVRVGYEQYF.